These T cell receptor beta chains were read from a single sample in a study of Ad26.COV2.S vaccination and SARS-CoV-2 variants. Libraries were prepared by immunoSEQ multiplex PCR; TCRdb keeps only in-frame clonotypes and omits some of them. The sample gives around 350,000 clones, 90% to 95% of which show up once; around 4% is in the top ten. Material: peripheral blood, obtained after recovery from COVID-19. The receptor source for this set is a human donor who had recovered from COVID-19. Both conserved end residues are part of each CDR3. A D gene is named only where the DNA matches it firmly. For some rows the clone size is stated as once, few or many, or as a class when expanded; others skip it.

clone_size j_call d_call v_call cdr3_aa
NA TRBJ1-2 NA TRBV7-2 CASSARGESYGYTF
NA TRBJ2-2 TRBD1 TRBV11-2 CASGPGQGNTGELFF
NA TRBJ1-5 NA TRBV12-3/TRBV12-4 CASSLGSNQPQHF
NA TRBJ2-2 NA TRBV4-1 CASRWVDTGELFF
NA TRBJ2-3 NA TRBV10-3 CAISGQSTDTQYF
NA TRBJ1-1 NA TRBV19 CASSMDLRTEAFF
NA TRBJ1-1 NA TRBV27 CASTNPGVRGVAFF
few TRBJ1-2 NA TRBV2 CASSVDRHYGYTF
NA TRBJ1-3 NA TRBV7-6 CASSLRWPGSSGNTIYF
NA TRBJ2-4 TRBD1 TRBV4-1 CASSQGTGRGRAKNIQYF
NA TRBJ1-1 NA TRBV6-5 CASSYTGENTEAFF
few TRBJ1-1 NA TRBV7-3 CASSIQVNTEAFF
NA TRBJ1-2 TRBD1 TRBV7-9 CVEGQVANYGYTF
NA TRBJ1-4 TRBD1 TRBV2 CASTLGTGVEKLFF
NA TRBJ1-2 NA TRBV7-2 CASSLKQGSPYGYTF
NA TRBJ2-2 NA TRBV5-1 CASSLTGKNTGELFF
NA TRBJ2-1 TRBD2 TRBV4-1 CASSHPLAGGPGNEQFF
NA TRBJ2-7 TRBD2 TRBV3-1/TRBV3-2 CASSTSGGTYEQYF
NA TRBJ1-2 NA TRBV4-1 CASSFQPRYSSYGYTF
NA TRBJ1-2 TRBD1 TRBV5-1 CASRDGQANYGYTF
NA TRBJ2-5 TRBD1 TRBV7-2 CASGTGRQETQYF
NA TRBJ1-2 NA TRBV10-2 CASSGQAADGYTF
NA TRBJ1-4 NA TRBV5-8 CASSQGLATNEKLFF
NA TRBJ1-6 NA TRBV15 CATSRDRAGNSPLHF
NA TRBJ2-2 NA TRBV5-1 CASSFRQANTGELFF
NA TRBJ1-2 NA TRBV7-6 CASSLAPGGDYGYTF
NA TRBJ2-2 TRBD1 TRBV6-5 CASRQGQGSTGELFF
NA TRBJ2-2 TRBD2 TRBV6-5 CATGRGGQNTGELFF
NA TRBJ2-2 NA TRBV2 CASSPRDFPGELFF
NA TRBJ2-2 NA TRBV5-1 CASSSAGLSAGELFF
NA TRBJ1-1 NA TRBV6-5 CASRINTEAFF
NA TRBJ1-5 NA TRBV19 CASSPGVNQPQHF
NA TRBJ2-5 NA TRBV5-6 CASSLDGGGPGETQYF
NA TRBJ2-6 NA TRBV12-3/TRBV12-4 CASRDTGANVLTF
NA TRBJ2-3 NA TRBV18 CASSPQGITDTQYF
NA TRBJ2-7 NA TRBV27 CASSLNTYEQYF
NA TRBJ1-6 NA TRBV14 CASSQDRVPNYNSPLHF
once TRBJ2-7 NA TRBV25-1 CASSEGGYEQYF
NA TRBJ2-5 NA TRBV5-6 CASSFLVADSGRETQYF
NA TRBJ2-6 TRBD1 TRBV15 CATSRDRGRANVLTF
few TRBJ2-3 TRBD1 TRBV29-1 CSAAGTGGDTQYF
NA TRBJ1-2 NA TRBV9 CASSVLGRGGGYTF
NA TRBJ1-2 NA TRBV6-1 CASSESRVGTRGNYGYTF
NA TRBJ1-1 NA TRBV20-1 CSARYGAEAFF
NA TRBJ2-5 NA TRBV10-2 CASSKGVFETQYF
NA TRBJ2-2 NA TRBV19 CASSIDQPGELFF